This T cell receptor (beta chain) was identified during a study of shared T cell receptors in the human thymus. Repertoires were generated with immunoSEQ multiplex PCR, while TCRdb's copy carries only in-frame clones and drops some. This sample has over 60,000 clones, with 90% to 95% found just once. After removal of 5 bases from V and 7 bases from J, the junction contained 11 bases not matched to a gene. CDR1 and CDR2 (germline): LNHDA, SQIVND (reference sequence). The CDR3 length is 15 residues. This TCR derives from a human donor. This chain joins TRBV19 and TRBJ1-1; TRBD1 matches 9 bases. The sequencing sample was made of thymocytes. The CDR3 DNA sequence: TGTGCCAGTAGTCTTATACCGGGACAGGGTGGTGAAGCTTTCTTT. It yields the protein CASSLIPGQGGEAFF.